A single sample gave rise to the 30 T cell receptor beta chains below, sequenced in a study of T cells in Graves' hyperthyroidism and ophthalmopathy. TCR beta CDR3 regions were amplified from RNA. Carried out on the TCR CDR3, a first-round RT-PCR used the HTBI primer set. TCRdb ran MiXCR on the multiplex PCR reads and lists one entry per CDR3 protein. The table has 500,000 to 750,000 distinct CDR3 sequences, over 12% seen once. The material sequenced was blood. These TCRs come from a woman aged 18-29 years with Graves' ophthalmopathy.

In the case of this clonotype: A junction boundary mismatches the germline segment, possibly from a read error. The rearrangement uses TRBV18 and TRBJ2-2, with TRBD1 identical over 8 bases. The CDR3 is made up of 14 amino acids. Per the germline V gene, CDR1 is KGHSH and CDR2 is LQKENI. This chain's CDR3 is CASSQSGTGGELSF. As DNA, the CDR3 is TGTGCCAGCTCACAATCCGGGACAGGCGGGGAGCTGTCTTTT.

Details on this clonotype: This may be a read error: a much more frequent sequence differs by one nucleotide. J is TRBJ2-5 and V is TRBV7-3; perhaps D is TRBD1 or TRBD2 (6 bases each). The CDR3 runs to 15 residues. CDR1 SGHTA and CDR2 FQGTGA come from the germline V gene. Deletions cut 2 bases from V and 11 bases from J, with 21 bases between. CDR3 DNA: TGTGCCAGCAGCTTAGTTGGGGCGGGACAAGATGAGCAGTACTTC. This translates into CASSLVGAGQDEQYF.

The CDR3 here is CSARDSPAGGYEQYF. CDR3 sequence (DNA): TGCAGTGCTAGAGATTCCCCCGCGGGAGGGTACGAGCAGTACTTC. The chain recombines TRBV20-1 with TRBJ2-7, with 9 positions matching TRBD2. Trimming took 0 bases from V and 4 from J; bases not matched to a gene: 7. The CDR3 is made up of 15 amino acids. Germline loops: CDR1 DFQATT, CDR2 SNEGSKA (reference sequence).

This clonotype showed up many times. The rearrangement uses TRBV10-3 and TRBJ2-7; no reliable D call. The germline V and J ends were trimmed by 4 bases and 6 bases, with 16 bases remaining between them. The V gene's germline CDR1 is ENHRY and CDR2 SYGVKD. CDR3 length: 14 amino acids. The CDR3 here is CAISGAGQAGEQYF. CDR3 DNA sequence: TGTGCCATCAGTGGGGCAGGTCAAGCCGGCGAGCAGTACTTC.

The chain couples TRBV9 to TRBJ2-1; weak D call: TRBD1 (5 bases). Germline values: CDR1 SGDLS, CDR2 YYNGEE. The CDR3 contains 16 residues. Trimming took 3 bases from V and 0 from J, leaving 13 bases between them. The CDR3 coding sequence is TGTGCCAGCAGCGACAGTGGGGCCAGCTCCTACAATGAGCAGTTCTTC. Residues: CASSDSGASSYNEQFF.

The genes are TRBV19 and TRBJ2-2, with 11 bases lining up with TRBD1. Germline CDR1 reads LNHDA; CDR2 reads SQIVND (reference sequence). This CDR3 is 16 amino acids long. Unmatched junction bases numbered 11, after V lost 9 bases and J lost 5 bases. CDR3 sequence: CASHPGQGARTGELFF. The DNA for the CDR3 is TGTGCCAGCCACCCCGGACAGGGGGCCAGGACCGGGGAGCTGTTTTTT.

This clonotype is a singleton in its sample. V usage is TRBV20-1 and J usage is TRBJ2-7; possibly TRBD1 for D (6 bases). Deletions cut 6 bases from V and 1 base from J, with 13 bases between. The germline V gene has CDR1 DFQATT and CDR2 SNEGSKA (reference sequence). This CDR3 is 13 amino acids long. CDR3 sequence reads: CSAFHRVSYEQYF. The CDR3 DNA follows: TGCAGTGCCTTTCACAGGGTGTCCTACGAGCAGTACTTC.

This clonotype occurred many times. The chain's CDR3 is CASSLARLAGSNEQFF. CDR3 sequence (DNA): TGTGCCAGCAGCTTAGCGCGACTAGCGGGAAGCAATGAGCAGTTCTTC. The chain is built from TRBV13 and TRBJ2-1; TRBD2 agrees at 11 bases. Germline trimming cut 1 base from V and 6 bases from J; bases unmatched to any gene: 5. Germline V gene sequence: CDR1 PRHDT, CDR2 FYEKMQ (reference sequence). CDR3 length equals 16 residues.

Ten or more counts support this clonotype. This chain links TRBV28 with TRBJ2-3, with a tentative D call TRBD2 (6 bases). Per germline, CDR1 MDHEN and CDR2 SYDVKM. The length of the CDR3 is 15 residues. Trimming shortened V by 6 bases and J by 6 bases, and 19 bases separated the two germline ends. CDR3 loop: CASSEIRDGGDTQYF. The CDR3 nucleotides are TGTGCCAGCAGCGAGATCCGGGACGGAGGGGATACGCAGTATTTT.

The chain joins TRBV7-3 to TRBJ2-1; 10 nucleotides match TRBD2. There are 21 residues in the CDR3. Germline V lookup: CDR1 SGHTA, CDR2 FQGTGA. With V trimmed by 1 base and J by 4 bases, 19 bases remained unmatched. DNA for the CDR3: TGTGCCAGCAGCTTAAATCCAACTAGCGGGATCCCAAGTAATATTTACAATGAGCAGTTCTTC. It yields the protein CASSLNPTSGIPSNIYNEQFF.

Of note for this clonotype: This may arise from a read error, as a much more abundant clone is one base away. The chain uses TRBV11-2 and TRBJ1-2; the match to TRBD1 covers 11 bases. V shed 2 bases and J 4 bases; nucleotides not matched to a gene: 6. Germline CDR1 and CDR2: SGHAT and FQNNGV. This CDR3 has 16 amino acids. The CDR3 nucleotides are TGTGCCAGCAGCTTATCGGGGACAGGGGGGCCCTATGGCTACACCTTC. It translates to CASSLSGTGGPYGYTF.

A note on this clonotype: A much larger clonotype is one base distant, so this may be a read error. This rearrangement joins TRBV6-1 to TRBJ1-5; perhaps TRBD1 as D (6 bases). Trimming took off 7 bases at V and 4 bases at J, with 17 bases between the two ends. Per the germline V gene, CDR1 is MNHNS and CDR2 is SASEGT. This CDR3 contains 15 residues. CDR3 in DNA: TGTGCCAGCACGACAGGCCGTCGGGTTAATCAGCCCCAGCATTTT. Translation: CASTTGRRVNQPQHF.

This clonotype showed up many times. This chain connects TRBV7-9 to TRBJ2-1, with D possibly matching TRBD1 (5 bases). CDR3 length: 17 residues. V shed 5 bases and J shed 0 bases, with 17 bases lying between them. CDR1 SEHNR and CDR2 FQNEAQ come from the germline V gene (reference sequence). CDR3: CASSLQGERSSYNEQFF. CDR3 sequence (DNA): TGTGCCAGCAGCCTCCAAGGGGAACGGAGCTCCTACAATGAGCAGTTCTTC.

The sample holds many counts of this clonotype. This chain uses TRBV4-1 with TRBJ2-5; D gene unclear. CDR1 and CDR2 (germline): MGHRA, YSYEKL. V was cut by 1 base and J by 5 bases, with 11 bases left in between. This CDR3 has 14 amino acids. The CDR3 sequence is CASSQVEGVETQYF. Written as DNA, the CDR3 is TGCGCCAGCAGCCAAGTAGAAGGAGTCGAGACCCAGTACTTC.

This clonotype has a count of ten or more. The V call is TRBV7-9, the J call TRBJ2-7; D unresolved. Trimming shortened V by 5 bases and J by 0 bases, and 11 bases separated the two germline ends. The germline gives CDR1 SEHNR, CDR2 FQNEAQ (reference sequence). The CDR3 consists of 14 residues. The CDR3 DNA reads as TGTGCCAGCAGCCATGTGGGTCTCTCCTACGAGCAGTACTTC. Its protein product is CASSHVGLSYEQYF.

This clonotype was seen ten or more times. The chain carries TRBV12-3 or TRBV12-4 and TRBJ2-7; D might be TRBD2 (5 bases). The V gene lost 8 bases and the J gene lost 0 bases, with 14 bases spanning the gap. The CDR3 has 14 residues. In DNA form, the CDR3 reads TGTGCCAGCGAAGATGGTAGCGACTCCTACGAGCAGTACTTC. This encodes CASEDGSDSYEQYF.

This clonotype was detected many times. The chain uses TRBV5-8 and TRBJ2-7, with unresolved D. The CDR3 sequence is 14 residues long. The V gene lost 0 bases and the J gene lost 2 bases, with 9 bases spanning the gap. Germline V gene sequence: CDR1 SGHTS, CDR2 YDEGEE. CDR3 sequence (DNA): TGTGCCAGCAGCTTGGCGGCGTCCACCTACGAGCAGTACTTC. Translated: CASSLAASTYEQYF.

This clonotype has just a few counts. The chain recombines TRBV6-5 with TRBJ2-1, with 7 positions matching TRBD2. Germline lookup yields CDR1 MNHEY and CDR2 SVGAGI. The CDR3 length is 15 residues. J lost 10 bases, V lost 0 bases, and 9 bases had no gene match. The CDR3, as DNA: TGTGCCAGCAGTTACTCGGGTACTAGCGCCAGGGAGCAGTTCTTC. Amino acids: CASSYSGTSAREQFF.

V is TRBV4-3 and J is TRBJ1-1; D is possibly TRBD1 (5 bases). This CDR3 is built from 18 residues. In germline, CDR1 is LGHNA, CDR2 YSLEER. V was cut by 4 bases and J by 6 bases, with 27 bases left in between. DNA for the CDR3: TGCGCCAGCAGCCCAGAGGGACCTGGAGGGAGTCGTAACGCTGAAGCTTTCTTT. Translated, it gives CASSPEGPGGSRNAEAFF.

In this sample, this clonotype turned up many times. The V call is TRBV20-1, the J call TRBJ1-2; tentative D call: TRBD1 (6 bases). The CDR3 consists of 15 residues. Germline assignment: CDR1 DFQATT and CDR2 SNEGSKA (reference sequence). V was cut by 0 bases and J by 3 bases, with 14 bases left in between. The CDR3 DNA reads as TGCAGTGCTAGAGATGGACCAGGGGTCTACTATGGCTACACCTTC. This gives the protein CSARDGPGVYYGYTF.

This clonotype was picked up many times. The chain is built from TRBV27 and TRBJ2-7; D possibly corresponds to TRBD2 (7 bases). The CDR3 has 13 residues. CDR1 and CDR2 from the germline V gene are MNHEY and SMNVEV (reference sequence). V was cut by 7 bases and J by 0 bases, with 10 bases left in between. The CDR3 is CASMRGGSYEQYF. The CDR3 DNA reads as TGTGCCAGCATGAGGGGGGGCTCCTACGAGCAGTACTTC.

This clonotype was counted many times. J is TRBJ1-1 and V is TRBV12-3 or TRBV12-4, with no clear D. The CDR3 is 13 residues long. Trimming took off 3 bases at V and 1 base at J, with 6 bases between the two ends. Here the CDR3 DNA reads TGTGCCAGCAGTTTCGAGTCGAACACTGAAGCTTTCTTT. As protein: CASSFESNTEAFF.

This clonotype was picked up many times. The rearrangement links TRBV20-1 to TRBJ2-7; 11 bases align to TRBD2. Losses at the gene ends were 4 bases for V and 3 bases for J; bases not matched to a gene: 5. CDR3 size: 14 residues. Germline V CDR1 and CDR2: DFQATT, SNEGSKA (reference sequence). The CDR3 nucleotides read TGCAGTGCTACAGGGACTAGCGGTCGCTACGAGCAGTACTTC. Translated, it gives CSATGTSGRYEQYF.

V gene TRBV12-3 or TRBV12-4 combines with J gene TRBJ2-7; the D call may be TRBD1 or TRBD2 (7 bases each). There are 16 residues in the CDR3. The ends were cut back, 3 bases at V and 1 base at J, with 16 bases in the middle. The CDR3 reads CASSFGRQGGSYEQYF. The CDR3 DNA reads as TGTGCCAGCAGTTTCGGGAGGCAGGGGGGGTCCTACGAGCAGTACTTC.

Comments on this clonotype: Only one base separates this from a far larger clonotype, so it likely reflects a read error. This CDR3 fails to terminate in the conserved phenylalanine or tryptophan, so it likely reflects a read error. The genes are TRBV6-2 or TRBV6-3 and TRBJ1-2; D uncertain. CDR3 length: 13 residues. Germline values: CDR1 MNHEY, CDR2 SVGEGT. Trimming pared 4 bases from V and 0 bases from J, leaving 6 bases between. In DNA, the CDR3 is TGTGCCAGCAGTTTTGGGGCTAACTATGGCTACACCCTC. Its translation: CASSFGANYGYTL.

On this clonotype itself: Since a much larger clone is just one base distant, this may be a read error. This chain joins TRBV7-8 and TRBJ2-1, with D unclear. V lost 4 bases and J 0 bases, leaving 10 bases between the germline ends. The CDR3 loop spans 15 amino acids. Germline V gives CDR1 SGHVS, CDR2 FQNEAQ. The chain's CDR3 is CASSSARISYNEQFF. The CDR3 nucleotides are TGTGCCAGCAGCTCGGCACGGATCTCCTACAATGAGCAGTTCTTC.

This clonotype was found many times. The V call is TRBV6-5, the J call TRBJ2-3, with D possibly TRBD2 on 6 matching bases. This CDR3 is built from 15 residues. With 0 bases removed from V and 6 bases from J, the gap between germline ends came to 13 bases. The germline V gene has CDR1 MNHEY and CDR2 SVGAGI. This chain's CDR3 is CASSYSGGAGDTQYF. CDR3 DNA sequence: TGTGCCAGCAGTTACTCGGGCGGGGCTGGGGATACGCAGTATTTT.

This clonotype has ten or more counts. The chain uses TRBV3-1 and TRBJ2-1; no reliable D call. V dropped 1 base and J dropped 6 bases, with 10 bases sitting between them. The V gene's germline CDR1 is LGHDT and CDR2 YNNKEL (reference sequence). CDR3 length: 14 residues. The CDR3 sequence: CASSQGKSSNEQFF. CDR3 sequence (DNA): TGTGCCAGCAGCCAAGGAAAGTCTAGCAATGAGCAGTTCTTC.

In its sample, this clonotype was seen many times. V and J are TRBV7-3 and TRBJ1-1; 7 bases are a match to TRBD1. Germline values: CDR1 SGHTA, CDR2 FQGTGA. The CDR3 extends over 15 amino acids. The junction had 6 bases not matched to a gene; V was cut back by 4 bases and J by 1 base. The CDR3 loop reads CASSSTDRQNTEAFF. In nucleotides, the CDR3 is TGTGCCAGCAGCTCTACGGACAGGCAGAACACTGAAGCTTTCTTT.

This rearrangement joins TRBV12-3 or TRBV12-4 to TRBJ2-5, with TRBD2 matching 9 bases. The CDR3 is made up of 16 amino acids. V lost 2 bases, J lost 1 base, and 5 bases stayed unmatched. This CDR3 reads CASSLRLAGSQETQYF. CDR3 coding DNA: TGTGCCAGCAGTTTACGGCTAGCGGGATCCCAAGAGACCCAGTACTTC.